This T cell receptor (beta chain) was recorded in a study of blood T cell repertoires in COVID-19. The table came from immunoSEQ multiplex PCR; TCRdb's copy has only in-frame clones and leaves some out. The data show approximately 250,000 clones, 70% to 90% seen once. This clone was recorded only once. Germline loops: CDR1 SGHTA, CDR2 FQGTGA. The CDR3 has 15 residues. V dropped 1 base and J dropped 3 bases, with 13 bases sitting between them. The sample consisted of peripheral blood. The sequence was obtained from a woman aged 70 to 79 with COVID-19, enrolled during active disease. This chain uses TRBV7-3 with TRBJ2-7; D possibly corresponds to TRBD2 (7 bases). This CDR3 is CASSLSGGAHYEQYF. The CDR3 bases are TGTGCCAGCAGCTTAAGTGGGGGGGCCCACTACGAGCAGTACTTC.